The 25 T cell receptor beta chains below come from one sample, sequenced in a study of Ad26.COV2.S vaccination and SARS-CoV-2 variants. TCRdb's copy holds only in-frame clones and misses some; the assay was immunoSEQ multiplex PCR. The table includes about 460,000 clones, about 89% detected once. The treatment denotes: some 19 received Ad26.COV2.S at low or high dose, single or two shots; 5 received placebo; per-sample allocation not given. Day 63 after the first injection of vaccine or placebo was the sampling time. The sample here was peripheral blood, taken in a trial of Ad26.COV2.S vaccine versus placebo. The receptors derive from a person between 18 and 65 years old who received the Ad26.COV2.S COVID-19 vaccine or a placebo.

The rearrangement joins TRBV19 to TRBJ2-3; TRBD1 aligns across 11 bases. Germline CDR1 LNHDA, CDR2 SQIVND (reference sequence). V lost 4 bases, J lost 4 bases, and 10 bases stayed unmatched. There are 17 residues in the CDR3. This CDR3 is CASSTRRTGGFADTQYF. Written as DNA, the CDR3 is TGTGCCAGTAGTACTAGACGGACAGGGGGCTTTGCAGATACGCAGTATTTT.

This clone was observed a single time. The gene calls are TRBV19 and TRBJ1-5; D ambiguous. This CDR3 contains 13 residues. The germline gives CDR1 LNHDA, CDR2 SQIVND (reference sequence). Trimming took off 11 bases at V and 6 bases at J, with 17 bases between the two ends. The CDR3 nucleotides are TGTGCCGCCCCCCATTCAGGCGTTCAGCCCCAGCATTTT. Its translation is CAAPHSGVQPQHF.

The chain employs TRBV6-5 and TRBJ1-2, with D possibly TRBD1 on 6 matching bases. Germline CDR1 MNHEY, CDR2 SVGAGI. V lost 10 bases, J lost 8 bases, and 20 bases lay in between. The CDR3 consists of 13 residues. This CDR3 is CATSRQGPLGYTF. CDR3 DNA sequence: TGTGCCACCAGCAGGCAGGGGCCTCTGGGCTACACCTTC.

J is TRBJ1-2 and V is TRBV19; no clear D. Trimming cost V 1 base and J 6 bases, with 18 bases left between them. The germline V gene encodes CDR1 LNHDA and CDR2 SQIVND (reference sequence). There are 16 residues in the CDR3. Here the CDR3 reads CASSIVLSGGENGYTF. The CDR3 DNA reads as TGTGCCAGTAGTATAGTACTGTCGGGCGGGGAGAATGGCTACACCTTC. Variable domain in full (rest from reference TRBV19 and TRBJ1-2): DGGITQSPKYLFRKEGQNVTLSCEQNLNHDAMYWYRQDPGQGLRLIYYSQIVNDFQKGDIAEGYSVSREKKESFPLTVTSAQKNPTAFYLCASSIVLSGGENGYTFGSGTRLTVV.

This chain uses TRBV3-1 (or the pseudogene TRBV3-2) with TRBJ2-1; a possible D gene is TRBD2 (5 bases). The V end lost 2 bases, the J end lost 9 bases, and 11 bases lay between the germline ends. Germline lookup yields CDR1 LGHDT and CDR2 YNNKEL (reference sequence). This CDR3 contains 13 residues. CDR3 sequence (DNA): TGTGCCAGCAGCCAAACACTAGGCGGTGAGCAGTTCTTC. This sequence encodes CASSQTLGGEQFF.

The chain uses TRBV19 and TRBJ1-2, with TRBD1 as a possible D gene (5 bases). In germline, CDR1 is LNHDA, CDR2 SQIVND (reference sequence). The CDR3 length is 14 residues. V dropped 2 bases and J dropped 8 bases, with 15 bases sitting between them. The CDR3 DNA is TGTGCCAGTAGTATAATTGGGGGAAGTCGGGGCTACACCTTC. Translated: CASSIIGGSRGYTF.

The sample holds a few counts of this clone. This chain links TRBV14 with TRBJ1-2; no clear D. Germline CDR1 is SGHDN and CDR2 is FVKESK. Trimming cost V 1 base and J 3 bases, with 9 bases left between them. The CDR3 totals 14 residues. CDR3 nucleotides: TGTGCCAGCAGCCAAGTTGAGGGTGACTATGGCTACACCTTC. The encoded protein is CASSQVEGDYGYTF. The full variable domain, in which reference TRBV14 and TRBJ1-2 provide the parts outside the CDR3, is EAGVTQFPSHSVIEKGQTVTLRCDPISGHDNLYWYRRVMGKEIKFLLHFVKESKQDESGMPNNRFLAERTGGTYSTLKVQPAELEDSGVYFCASSQVEGDYGYTFGSGTRLTVV.

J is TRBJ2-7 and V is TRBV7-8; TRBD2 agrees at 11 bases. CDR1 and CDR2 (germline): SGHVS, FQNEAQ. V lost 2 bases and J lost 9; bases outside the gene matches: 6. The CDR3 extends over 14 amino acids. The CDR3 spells CASSLLAGGIGQYF. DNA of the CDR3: TGTGCCAGCAGCTTATTAGCGGGAGGGATCGGGCAGTACTTC. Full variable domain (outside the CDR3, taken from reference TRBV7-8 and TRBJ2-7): GAGVSQSPRYKVAKRGQDVALRCDPISGHVSLFWYQQALGQGPEFLTYFQNEAQLDKSGLPSDRFFAERPEGSVSTLKIQRTQQEDSAVYLCASSLLAGGIGQYFGPGTRLTVT.

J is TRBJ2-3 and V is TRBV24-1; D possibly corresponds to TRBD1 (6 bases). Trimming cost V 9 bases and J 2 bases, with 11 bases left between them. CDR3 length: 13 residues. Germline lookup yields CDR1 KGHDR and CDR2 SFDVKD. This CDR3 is CATRRDTTDTQYF. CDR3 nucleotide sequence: TGTGCCACCCGACGGGACACCACAGATACGCAGTATTTT.

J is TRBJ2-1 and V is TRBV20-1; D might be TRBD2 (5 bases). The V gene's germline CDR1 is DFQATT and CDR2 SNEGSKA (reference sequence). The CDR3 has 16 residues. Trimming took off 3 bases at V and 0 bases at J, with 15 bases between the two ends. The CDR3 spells CSASLSPSGSYNEQFF. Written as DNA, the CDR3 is TGCAGTGCTAGTCTCTCTCCGAGCGGCTCCTACAATGAGCAGTTCTTC.

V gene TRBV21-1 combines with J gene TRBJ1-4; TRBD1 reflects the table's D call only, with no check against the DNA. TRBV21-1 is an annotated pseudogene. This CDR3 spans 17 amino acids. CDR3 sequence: CASSKLSPRANNEKLFF. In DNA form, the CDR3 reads TGTGCCAGCAGCAAATTATCGCCCAGGGCGAATAATGAAAAACTGTTTTTT.

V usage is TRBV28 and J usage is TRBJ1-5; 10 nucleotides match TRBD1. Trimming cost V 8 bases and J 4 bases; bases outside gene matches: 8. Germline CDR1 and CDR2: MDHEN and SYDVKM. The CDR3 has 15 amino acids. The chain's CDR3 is CASQIGQGGNQPQHF. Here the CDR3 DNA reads TGTGCCAGCCAAATAGGACAGGGGGGTAATCAGCCCCAGCATTTT.

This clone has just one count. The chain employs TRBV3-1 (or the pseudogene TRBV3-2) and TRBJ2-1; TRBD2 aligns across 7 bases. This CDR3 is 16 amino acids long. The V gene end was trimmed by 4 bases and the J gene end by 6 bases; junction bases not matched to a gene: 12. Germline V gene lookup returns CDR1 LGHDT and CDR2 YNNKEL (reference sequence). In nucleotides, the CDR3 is TGTGCCAGCAGCCCCCTGGCGGGAGAAGGCTTCAATGAGCAGTTCTTC. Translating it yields CASSPLAGEGFNEQFF.

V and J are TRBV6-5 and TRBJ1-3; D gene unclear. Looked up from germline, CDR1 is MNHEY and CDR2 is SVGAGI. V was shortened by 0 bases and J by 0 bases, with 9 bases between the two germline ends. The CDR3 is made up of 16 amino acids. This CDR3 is CASSYSYSGSGNTIYF. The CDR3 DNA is TGTGCCAGCAGTTACTCTTACAGTGGCTCTGGAAACACCATATATTTT.

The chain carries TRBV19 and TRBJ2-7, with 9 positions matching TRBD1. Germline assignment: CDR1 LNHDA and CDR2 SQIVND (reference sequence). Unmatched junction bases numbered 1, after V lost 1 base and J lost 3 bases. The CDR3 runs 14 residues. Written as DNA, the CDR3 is TGTGCCAGTAGTATAGCGGGACAGGGCTACGAGCAGTACTTC. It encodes CASSIAGQGYEQYF.

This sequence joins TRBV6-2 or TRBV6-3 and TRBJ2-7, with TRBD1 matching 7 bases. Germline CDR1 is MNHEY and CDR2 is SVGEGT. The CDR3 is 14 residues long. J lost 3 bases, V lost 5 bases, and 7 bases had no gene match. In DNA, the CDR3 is TGTGCCAGCAGTCAGGGGGACAATCTCTACGAGCAGTACTTC. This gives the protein CASSQGDNLYEQYF.

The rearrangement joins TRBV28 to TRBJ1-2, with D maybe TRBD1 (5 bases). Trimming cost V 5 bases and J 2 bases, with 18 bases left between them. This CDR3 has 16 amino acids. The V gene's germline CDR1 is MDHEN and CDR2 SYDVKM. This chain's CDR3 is CASSPRGGFPNYGYTF. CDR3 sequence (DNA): TGTGCCAGCAGTCCCCGGGGGGGGTTCCCCAACTATGGCTACACCTTC.

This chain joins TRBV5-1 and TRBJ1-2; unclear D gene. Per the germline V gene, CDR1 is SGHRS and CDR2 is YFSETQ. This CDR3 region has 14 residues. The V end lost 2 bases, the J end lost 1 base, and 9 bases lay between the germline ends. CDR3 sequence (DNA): TGCGCCAGCAGCTTAGGACGGAGTAACTATGGCTACACCTTC. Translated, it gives CASSLGRSNYGYTF.

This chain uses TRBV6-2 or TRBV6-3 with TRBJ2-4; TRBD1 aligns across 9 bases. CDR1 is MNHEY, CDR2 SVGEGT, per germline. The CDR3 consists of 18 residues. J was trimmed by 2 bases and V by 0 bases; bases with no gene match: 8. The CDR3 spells CASSYSGNRGLSKNIQYF. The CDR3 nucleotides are TGTGCCAGCAGTTACTCGGGGAACAGGGGGCTGTCCAAAAACATTCAGTACTTC.

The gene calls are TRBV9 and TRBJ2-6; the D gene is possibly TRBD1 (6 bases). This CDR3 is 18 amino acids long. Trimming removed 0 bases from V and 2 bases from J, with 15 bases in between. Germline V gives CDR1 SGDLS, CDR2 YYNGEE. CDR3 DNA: TGTGCCAGCAGCGTAGCTCCCCGGCAGGGGACTGGGGCCAACGTCCTGACTTTC. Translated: CASSVAPRQGTGANVLTF.

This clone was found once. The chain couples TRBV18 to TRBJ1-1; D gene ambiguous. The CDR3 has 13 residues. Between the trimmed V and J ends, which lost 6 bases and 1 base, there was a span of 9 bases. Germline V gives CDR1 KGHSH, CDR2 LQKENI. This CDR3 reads CASSADRNTEAFF. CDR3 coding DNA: TGTGCCAGCTCCGCCGATAGGAACACTGAAGCTTTCTTT.

The CDR3 spells CASSSDVLSVLTF. The CDR3 DNA reads TGTGCCAGCAGTTCGGACGTCTTGTCCGTCCTGACTTTC. The chain couples TRBV12-3 or TRBV12-4 to TRBJ2-6, with no clear D. The CDR3 extends over 13 amino acids. V dropped 4 bases and J dropped 12 bases, with 13 bases sitting between them.

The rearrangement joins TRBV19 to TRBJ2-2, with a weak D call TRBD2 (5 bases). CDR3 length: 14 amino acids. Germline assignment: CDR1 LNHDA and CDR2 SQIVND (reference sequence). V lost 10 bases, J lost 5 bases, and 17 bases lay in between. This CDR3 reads CATRPVRGTGELFF. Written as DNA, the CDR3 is TGTGCCACCAGACCCGTAAGAGGGACCGGGGAGCTGTTTTTT.

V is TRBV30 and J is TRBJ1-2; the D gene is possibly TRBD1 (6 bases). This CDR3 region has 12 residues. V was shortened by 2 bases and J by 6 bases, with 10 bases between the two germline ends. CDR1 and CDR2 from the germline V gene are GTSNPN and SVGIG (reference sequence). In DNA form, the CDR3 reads TGTGCCTGGAGTAGGGGGATTGATGGCTACACCTTC. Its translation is CAWSRGIDGYTF.

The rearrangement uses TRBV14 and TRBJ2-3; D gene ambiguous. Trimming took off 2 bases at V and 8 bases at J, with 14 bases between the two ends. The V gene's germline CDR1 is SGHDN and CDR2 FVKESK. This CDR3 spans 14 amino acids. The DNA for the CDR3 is TGTGCCAGCAGCCAACAGTCAGCACATGCTACGCAGTATTTT. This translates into CASSQQSAHATQYF.